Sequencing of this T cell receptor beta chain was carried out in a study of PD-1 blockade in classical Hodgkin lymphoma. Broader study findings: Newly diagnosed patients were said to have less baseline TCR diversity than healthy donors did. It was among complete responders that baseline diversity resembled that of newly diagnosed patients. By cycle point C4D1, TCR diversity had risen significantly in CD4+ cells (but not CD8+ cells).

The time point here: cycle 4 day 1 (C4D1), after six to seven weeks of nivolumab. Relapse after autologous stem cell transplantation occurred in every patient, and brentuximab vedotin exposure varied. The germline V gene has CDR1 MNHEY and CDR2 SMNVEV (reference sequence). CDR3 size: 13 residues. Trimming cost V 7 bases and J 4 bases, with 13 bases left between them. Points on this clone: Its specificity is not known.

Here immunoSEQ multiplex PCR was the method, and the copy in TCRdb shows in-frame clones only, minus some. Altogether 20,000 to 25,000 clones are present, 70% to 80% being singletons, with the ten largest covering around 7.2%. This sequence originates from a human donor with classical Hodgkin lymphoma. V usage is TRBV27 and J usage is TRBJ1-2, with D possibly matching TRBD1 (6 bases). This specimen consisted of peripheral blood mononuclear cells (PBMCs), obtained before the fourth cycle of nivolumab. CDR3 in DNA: TGTGCCAGCACAGGGGACGCCGGCTATGGCTACACCTTC. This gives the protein CASTGDAGYGYTF.